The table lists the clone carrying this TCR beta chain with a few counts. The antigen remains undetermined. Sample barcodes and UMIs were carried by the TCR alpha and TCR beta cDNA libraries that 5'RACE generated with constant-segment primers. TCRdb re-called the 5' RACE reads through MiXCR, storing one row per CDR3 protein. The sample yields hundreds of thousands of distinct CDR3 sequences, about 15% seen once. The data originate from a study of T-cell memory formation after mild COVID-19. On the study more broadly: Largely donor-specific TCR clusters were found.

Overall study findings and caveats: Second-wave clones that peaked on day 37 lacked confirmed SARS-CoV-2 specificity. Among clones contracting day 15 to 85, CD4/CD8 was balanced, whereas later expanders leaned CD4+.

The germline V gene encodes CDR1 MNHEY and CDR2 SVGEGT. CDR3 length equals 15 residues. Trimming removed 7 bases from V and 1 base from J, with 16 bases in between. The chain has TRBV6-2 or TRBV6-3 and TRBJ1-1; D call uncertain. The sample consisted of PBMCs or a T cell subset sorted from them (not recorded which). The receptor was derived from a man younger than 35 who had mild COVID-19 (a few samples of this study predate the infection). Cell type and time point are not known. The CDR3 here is CASTRKGPGNTEAFF. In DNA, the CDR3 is TGTGCCAGCACCCGAAAGGGTCCTGGGAACACTGAAGCTTTCTTT.